These T cell receptor beta chains were read from a single sample in a study of Graves' ophthalmopathy and Graves' hyperthyroidism. TCRdb itself ran the multiplex PCR reads through MiXCR, one entry per CDR3 protein. The repertoire includes about 210,000 distinct CDR3 sequences, 25% to 30% of them detected once, and 8.5% to 9.5% sits in the top ten. The sample consisted of peripheral blood. These receptors all stem from a man in his fifties or sixties with Graves' ophthalmopathy. The CDR3 runs from the conserved cysteine through the conserved F or W. Each record gives: J gene, D gene, V gene, clone size, CDR3 protein, CDR3 DNA. The D gene is left open where the match is weak. Some rows mark clone size as missing; the rest say once, few, many or name a class of expanded clone.

J: TRBJ2-7; D: .; V: TRBV29-1; size: many; CDR3: CSVEIDHEQYF; DNA: TGCAGCGTTGAAATAGACCACGAGCAGTACTTC
J: TRBJ1-1; D: .; V: TRBV29-1; size: many; CDR3: CSVFRQGSSQKNTEAFF; DNA: TGCAGCGTTTTCCGTCAGGGGAGTTCCCAAAAGAACACTGAAGCTTTCTTT
J: TRBJ2-7; D: .; V: TRBV24-1; size: many; CDR3: CATSDLNSGEQYF; DNA: TGTGCCACCAGTGACCTGAATAGTGGCGAGCAGTACTTC
J: TRBJ2-7; D: .; V: TRBV5-1; size: many; CDR3: CASSRGTTSEQYF; DNA: TGCGCCAGCAGCAGAGGGACGACGAGCGAGCAGTACTTC
J: TRBJ2-2; D: .; V: TRBV29-1; size: many; CDR3: CSVEATGELFF; DNA: TGCAGCGTTGAAGCGACCGGGGAGCTGTTTTTT
J: TRBJ1-2; D: TRBD1; V: TRBV20-1; size: .; CDR3: CSADTLRTGLGEGYTF; DNA: TGCAGTGCCGATACGCTAAGGACAGGGTTAGGAGAGGGCTACACCTTC
J: TRBJ2-7; D: .; V: TRBV19; size: many; CDR3: CASGGGSEQYF; DNA: TGTGCCAGTGGGGGCGGGAGCGAGCAGTACTTC
J: TRBJ2-5; D: TRBD1; V: TRBV28; size: many; CDR3: CASSLTGTGVQETQYF; DNA: TGTGCCAGCAGTCTTACCGGGACAGGGGTCCAGGAGACCCAGTACTTC
J: TRBJ2-5; D: .; V: TRBV20-1; size: many; CDR3: CSARVLAGQETQYF; DNA: TGCAGTGCTAGAGTGTTAGCAGGGCAAGAGACCCAGTACTTC
J: TRBJ1-1; D: .; V: TRBV28; size: many; CDR3: CASSETRMNTEAFF; DNA: TGTGCCAGCAGTGAGACACGTATGAACACTGAAGCTTTCTTT
J: TRBJ1-3; D: TRBD1; V: TRBV11-2; size: .; CDR3: CASSFFRGPGNTIYF; DNA: TGTGCCAGCAGCTTCTTCAGGGGGCCTGGAAACACCATATATTTT
J: TRBJ1-5; D: .; V: TRBV12-3/TRBV12-4; size: many; CDR3: CASSLSPVHQPQHF; DNA: TGTGCCAGCAGTTTATCTCCGGTCCACCAGCCCCAGCATTTT
J: TRBJ2-7; D: .; V: TRBV6-5; size: .; CDR3: CASSYNREAYEQYF; DNA: TGTGCCAGCAGTTACAACAGGGAGGCGTACGAGCAGTACTTC
J: TRBJ2-7; D: TRBD1; V: TRBV4-1; size: many; CDR3: CASSQAQGAPYEQYF; DNA: TGCGCCAGCAGCCAAGCACAGGGGGCCCCCTACGAGCAGTACTTC
J: TRBJ2-5; D: .; V: TRBV27; size: many; CDR3: CASSRHPEETQYF; DNA: TGTGCCAGCAGTAGACACCCCGAGGAGACCCAGTACTTC
J: TRBJ2-2; D: .; V: TRBV12-3/TRBV12-4; size: .; CDR3: CASSLAHGYTGELFF; DNA: TGTGCCAGCAGTTTAGCGCACGGATACACCGGGGAGCTGTTTTTT
J: TRBJ2-2; D: TRBD2; V: TRBV27; size: many; CDR3: CASSSPGLSPGELFF; DNA: TGTGCCAGCAGTTCGCCGGGACTAAGCCCCGGGGAGCTGTTTTTT
J: TRBJ2-5; D: .; V: TRBV29-1; size: many; CDR3: CSVEEGQKEETQYF; DNA: TGCAGCGTTGAAGAAGGACAGAAGGAAGAGACCCAGTACTTC
J: TRBJ1-1; D: .; V: TRBV18; size: many; CDR3: CASTRSGDTEAFF; DNA: TGTGCCAGCACCCGCTCCGGCGACACTGAAGCTTTCTTT
J: TRBJ2-7; D: TRBD2; V: TRBV28; size: .; CDR3: CASSTTLTSGEYF; DNA: TGTGCCAGCAGTACGACCCTGACTAGCGGGGAGTACTTC